Each of the 29 T cell receptor beta chains below was sequenced from the same sample in a study of human T cells and chemical hapten exposure. The time point was: healthy volunteer bleed at 6 weeks. Whole blood that had not been fractionated was the source of extracted total RNA. TCRdb re-analysed the RACE reads in MiXCR, keeping a single row per CDR3 protein. The repertoire holds about 65,000 distinct CDR3 sequences, with about 6% as singletons. The specimen sequenced was whole blood. The origin of the receptors is a female donor in good health. Some clones in this sample may be carry-over from other donors' samples.

There are many counts of this clonotype. The chain carries TRBV5-1 and TRBJ2-5, with D possibly matching TRBD1 (6 bases). V lost 4 bases to trimming and J lost 4 bases, with 14 bases between them. Germline loops: CDR1 SGHRS, CDR2 YFSETQ. CDR3 size: 14 residues. CDR3 sequence: CASSLGQPAETQYF. The DNA for the CDR3 is TGCGCCAGCAGCCTCGGACAGCCCGCAGAGACCCAGTACTTC.

This clonotype has just a few counts. The chain uses TRBV30 and TRBJ1-6, with D hard to call. V lost 2 bases and J lost 5, with 7 bases in between. The CDR3 runs 13 residues. Germline V CDR1 and CDR2: GTSNPN, SVGIG (reference sequence). The CDR3 sequence is CAWSRWDNSPLHF. CDR3 in DNA: TGTGCCTGGAGTCGGTGGGATAATTCACCCCTCCACTTT.

This clonotype was observed a handful of times. This chain uses TRBV10-3 with TRBJ2-3; no definite D call. The germline V and J ends were trimmed by 3 bases and 4 bases, with 14 bases remaining between them. CDR3 length: 15 residues. Per germline, CDR1 ENHRY and CDR2 SYGVKD. The CDR3 DNA follows: TGTGCCATCAGTGACAGGAACCTAGTCTCAGATACGCAGTATTTT. Its translation: CAISDRNLVSDTQYF.

This clonotype was detected only a few times. The J gene is TRBJ2-4, the V gene TRBV7-9; TRBD2 aligns across 14 bases. Germline CDR1 SEHNR, CDR2 FQNEAQ (reference sequence). V lost 5 bases and J lost 7; bases outside the gene matches: 10. The CDR3 length is 17 residues. CDR3 in DNA: TGTGCCAGCAGCCCCAGCTCCGGGACTAGCGGGAGTAACATTCAGTACTTC. This sequence encodes CASSPSSGTSGSNIQYF.

This clonotype has more than one count but fewer than ten. The gene calls are TRBV29-1 and TRBJ2-2; no definite D call. This CDR3 spans 15 amino acids. In germline, CDR1 is SQVTM, CDR2 ANQGSEA. The ends were cut back, 0 bases at V and 6 bases at J, with 14 bases in the middle. CDR3 sequence (DNA): TGCAGCGTTGAAGATAAACGGCCCTTCGCCGGGGAGCTGTTTTTT. Its translation: CSVEDKRPFAGELFF.

This rearrangement joins TRBV20-1 to TRBJ1-2; TRBD1 agrees at 7 bases. The germline CDR1 and CDR2 sequences are DFQATT and SNEGSKA (reference sequence). The CDR3 extends over 12 amino acids. Unmatched junction bases numbered 7, after V lost 7 bases and J lost 5 bases. Written as DNA, the CDR3 is TGCAGTGGACAGGGTACCTGGTATGGCTACACCTTC. Its protein product is CSGQGTWYGYTF.

The chain uses TRBV5-1 and TRBJ2-3; D gene uncertain. Germline V gene data show CDR1 as SGHRS and CDR2 as YFSETQ. This CDR3 spans 12 amino acids. With 4 bases removed from V and 2 bases from J, the gap between germline ends came to 5 bases. In DNA, the CDR3 is TGCGCCAGCAGCGTGGACACAGATACGCAGTATTTT. Its protein is CASSVDTDTQYF.

Only a few counts were recorded for this clonotype. The rearrangement uses TRBV6-1 and TRBJ2-3; TRBD2 aligns across 10 bases. The junction had 7 bases not matched to a gene; V was cut back by 8 bases and J by 2 bases. The CDR3 runs 15 residues. The V gene's germline CDR1 is MNHNS and CDR2 SASEGT. CDR3 in DNA: TGTGCCAGCCGACCCACTAGCGGGGTCACAGATACGCAGTATTTT. This codes for CASRPTSGVTDTQYF.

This clonotype was seen ten or more times. The chain is built from TRBV12-5 and TRBJ2-2; no reliable D call. With 4 bases removed from V and 7 bases from J, the gap between germline ends came to 10 bases. The length of the CDR3 is 13 residues. Germline V lookup: CDR1 LGHNT, CDR2 FRNRAP. The CDR3, as DNA: TGTGCTAGTGGTTCCCGGTTTGACGGGGAGCTGTTTTTT. Translated, it gives CASGSRFDGELFF.

This clonotype was picked up a small number of times. As DNA, the CDR3 is TGCGCCAGCAGCCGGGGCCAGAAACAAGAGACCCAGTACTTC. Translation: CASSRGQKQETQYF. The genes are TRBV5-1 and TRBJ2-5; D assignment may be TRBD1 or TRBD2 (5 bases each). Germline lookup yields CDR1 SGHRS and CDR2 YFSETQ. Trimming pared 4 bases from V and 2 bases from J, leaving 12 bases between. This CDR3 is 14 amino acids long.

As to this clonotype: A read error is possible here, since a much larger clone lies one base away. This chain links TRBV29-1 with TRBJ2-7; the match to TRBD2 covers 11 bases. CDR1 SQVTM and CDR2 ANQGSEA come from the germline V gene. The CDR3 is 14 amino acids. In DNA, the CDR3 is TGCAGCGTGGATAGCGGGAGGGATAGCAACGAGAAGTACTTC. Amino acid sequence: CSVDSGRDSNEKYF.

This clonotype was seen many times. The rearrangement joins TRBV5-1 to TRBJ2-6; D is perhaps TRBD1 (5 bases). CDR1 and CDR2 from the germline V gene are SGHRS and YFSETQ. V was trimmed by 2 bases and J by 0 bases, leaving 6 bases between them. The CDR3 length is 15 residues. The CDR3 DNA sequence: TGCGCCAGCAGCTTAGGGGACTCTGGGGCCAACGTCCTGACTTTC. Its translation: CASSLGDSGANVLTF.

This clonotype was counted only a few times. The chain is built from TRBV30 and TRBJ2-3, with 9 bases fitting TRBD2. The V gene's germline CDR1 is GTSNPN and CDR2 SVGIG (reference sequence). The length of the CDR3 is 15 residues. V was pared by 6 bases and J by 3 bases, with 10 bases of the junction left unmatched. In nucleotides, the CDR3 is TGTGCCTGTCTAGCGGGAAGCGGGAGTACAGATACGCAGTATTTT. This encodes CACLAGSGSTDTQYF.

This clonotype was observed many times. The chain joins TRBV28 to TRBJ2-4; perhaps D is TRBD1 or TRBD2 (5 bases each). V dropped 1 base and J dropped 0 bases, with 19 bases sitting between them. Germline CDR1 reads MDHEN; CDR2 reads SYDVKM. The CDR3 has 19 residues. CDR3 residues: CASSLLRGSNLIAKNIQYF. The CDR3, as DNA: TGTGCCAGCAGTTTATTGAGGGGTTCGAACTTAATAGCCAAAAACATTCAGTACTTC.

This clonotype has a count of ten or more. The CDR3 protein is CASRRTGRVLEQYF. CDR3 nucleotides: TGTGCCAGCAGGCGGACAGGGAGGGTGTTGGAGCAGTACTTC. The chain employs TRBV6-1 and TRBJ2-7, with D possibly being TRBD1 (8 bases). Germline V gives CDR1 MNHNS, CDR2 SASEGT. CDR3 size: 14 residues. Trimming removed 6 bases from V and 7 bases from J, with 19 bases in between.

The table lists this clonotype with many counts. The chain combines TRBV20-1 with TRBJ2-3; the D gene is possibly TRBD1 (6 bases). The length of the CDR3 is 15 residues. The germline V gene has CDR1 DFQATT and CDR2 SNEGSKA (reference sequence). Trimming shortened V by 3 bases and J by 1 base, and 14 bases separated the two germline ends. The CDR3 bases are TGCAGTGCTAGTACAGGGCTTTGGCGCACAGATACGCAGTATTTT. Amino acid sequence: CSASTGLWRTDTQYF.

This rearrangement joins TRBV5-1 to TRBJ2-2; TRBD2 matches 7 bases. CDR1 is SGHRS and CDR2 is YFSETQ in the germline V gene. V was clipped by 0 bases and J by 1 base; unmatched bases: 3. CDR3 length: 16 amino acids. CDR3 nucleotide sequence: TGCGCCAGCAGCTTGGGGGCTAGCGGGAACACCGGGGAGCTGTTTTTT. Its translation: CASSLGASGNTGELFF.

This clonotype came up a few times. This chain links TRBV19 with TRBJ2-2; D is unclear. V dropped 7 bases and J dropped 1 base, with 13 bases sitting between them. Germline CDR1 reads LNHDA; CDR2 reads SQIVND (reference sequence). CDR3 size: 15 residues. This CDR3 is CASTPGPENTGELFF. CDR3 bases: TGTGCCAGTACCCCCGGGCCCGAGAACACCGGGGAGCTGTTTTTT.

V is TRBV5-1 and J is TRBJ2-3; weak D call: TRBD2 (5 bases). V was trimmed by 0 bases and J by 1 base, leaving 15 bases between them. Germline CDR1 and CDR2: SGHRS and YFSETQ. CDR3 length: 17 amino acids. CDR3 region: CASSLGLGAAGTDTQYF. The CDR3 DNA follows: TGCGCCAGCAGCTTGGGGTTGGGAGCGGCCGGCACAGATACGCAGTATTTT. Supplemented by reference TRBV5-1 and TRBJ2-3, the full variable domain reads KAGVTQTPRYLIKTRGQQVTLSCSPISGHRSVSWYQQTPGQGLQFLFEYFSETQRNKGNFPGRFSGRQFSNSRSEMNVSTLELGDSALYLCASSLGLGAAGTDTQYFGPGTRLTVL.

The table lists this clonotype with many counts. The chain has TRBV2 and TRBJ1-4; D is possibly TRBD1 (6 bases). Germline CDR1 SNHLY, CDR2 FYNNEI. The CDR3 is 12 residues long. Trimming shortened V by 5 bases and J by 7 bases, and 8 bases separated the two germline ends. The CDR3 nucleotides are TGTGCCAGCAGTTTCAGGGGTGAAAAACTGTTTTTT. Amino acids: CASSFRGEKLFF.

This clonotype was observed at least ten times. The chain carries TRBV6-1 and TRBJ2-7, with D tentatively TRBD1 (6 bases). The germline V gene has CDR1 MNHNS and CDR2 SASEGT. The V and J ends lost 7 bases and 0 bases respectively, with 7 bases between them. CDR3 length equals 12 residues. This CDR3 reads CASKTGSYEQYF. The CDR3 bases are TGTGCCAGCAAGACAGGCTCCTACGAGCAGTACTTC.

The chain recombines TRBV5-4 with TRBJ2-1, with 8 bases lining up with TRBD2. V dropped 5 bases and J dropped 10; count of bases not matched to a gene: 14. From germline, CDR1 is SGHNT and CDR2 YYREEE (reference sequence). This CDR3 has 15 amino acids. CDR3 DNA: TGTGCCAGCAGTCTCCGACTGGGACTAGGTACGGAGCAGTTCTTC. Translated, it gives CASSLRLGLGTEQFF. Full variable domain (outside the CDR3, taken from reference TRBV5-4 and TRBJ2-1): ETGVTQSPTHLIKTRGQQVTLRCSSQSGHNTVSWYQQALGQGPQFIFQYYREEENGRGNFPPRFSGLQFPNYSSELNVNALELDDSALYLCASSLRLGLGTEQFFGPGTRLTVL.

This clonotype has a handful of counts. The chain joins TRBV5-4 to TRBJ2-3; TRBD2 agrees at 11 bases. Trimming cost V 3 bases and J 3 bases; bases outside gene matches: 9. This CDR3 is built from 17 residues. The germline gives CDR1 SGHNT, CDR2 YYREEE (reference sequence). In DNA form, the CDR3 reads TGTGCCAGCAGCTCGAGAGTAGCGGGAGGGCTTACAGATACGCAGTATTTT. It encodes CASSSRVAGGLTDTQYF.

This clonotype was detected a few times. The chain recombines TRBV30 with TRBJ2-5; D not certain. Between the trimmed V and J ends, which lost 4 bases and 2 bases, there was a span of 5 bases. CDR1 and CDR2 from the germline V gene are GTSNPN and SVGIG (reference sequence). The CDR3 is made up of 11 amino acids. CDR3 region: CAWIRQETQYF. In DNA, the CDR3 is TGTGCCTGGATCCGGCAAGAGACCCAGTACTTC.

The rearrangement joins TRBV5-1 to TRBJ2-7; no definite D call. From germline, CDR1 is SGHRS and CDR2 YFSETQ. This CDR3 region has 12 residues. Trimming removed 0 bases at V and 6 bases at J, with 7 bases between. CDR3 sequence (DNA): TGCGCCAGCAGCTTGGAAGGTTCCGAGCAGTACTTC. Translating it yields CASSLEGSEQYF.

In this sample, this clonotype turned up a few times. The chain couples TRBV20-1 to TRBJ2-7; D ambiguous. The CDR3 has 12 amino acids. Trimming stripped 2 bases from V and 3 bases from J, with 8 bases between. Germline lookup yields CDR1 DFQATT and CDR2 SNEGSKA (reference sequence). In nucleotides, the CDR3 is TGCAGTGCTAGACGGGCTGACTACGAGCAGTACTTC. Translating it yields CSARRADYEQYF.

About this clonotype: This may be a read error: a much more frequent sequence differs by one nucleotide. The chain links TRBV2 to TRBJ2-3, with unresolved D. This CDR3 contains 14 residues. With 8 bases removed from V and 1 base from J, the gap between germline ends came to 13 bases. The germline CDR1 and CDR2 sequences are SNHLY and FYNNEI. The CDR3 loop reads CASWDSCGTDTQYF. Written as DNA, the CDR3 is TGTGCCAGCTGGGATTCCTGTGGCACAGATACGCAGTATTTT.

This clonotype has a count of ten or more. The V gene is TRBV5-1, the J gene TRBJ1-4; no firm D call. Germline V gene data show CDR1 as SGHRS and CDR2 as YFSETQ. The CDR3 has 15 residues. V dropped 0 bases and J dropped 4 bases, with 10 bases sitting between them. The CDR3 loop is CASSLDGQVNEKLFF. In DNA, the CDR3 is TGCGCCAGCAGCTTGGATGGGCAGGTTAATGAAAAACTGTTTTTT. The full variable domain, its missing parts supplied by reference TRBV5-1 and TRBJ1-4, is KAGVTQTPRYLIKTRGQQVTLSCSPISGHRSVSWYQQTPGQGLQFLFEYFSETQRNKGNFPGRFSGRQFSNSRSEMNVSTLELGDSALYLCASSLDGQVNEKLFFGSGTQLSVL.

This clonotype was counted ten times or more. The chain carries TRBV4-2 and TRBJ1-1; D is undetermined. The CDR3 is 15 residues long. V was trimmed by 0 bases and J by 7 bases, leaving 15 bases between them. Per germline, CDR1 LGHNA and CDR2 YNFKEQ. CDR3 bases: TGTGCCAGCAGCCAAGAAGTCGCTTCGCCAGTTGAAGCTTTCTTT. It encodes CASSQEVASPVEAFF.